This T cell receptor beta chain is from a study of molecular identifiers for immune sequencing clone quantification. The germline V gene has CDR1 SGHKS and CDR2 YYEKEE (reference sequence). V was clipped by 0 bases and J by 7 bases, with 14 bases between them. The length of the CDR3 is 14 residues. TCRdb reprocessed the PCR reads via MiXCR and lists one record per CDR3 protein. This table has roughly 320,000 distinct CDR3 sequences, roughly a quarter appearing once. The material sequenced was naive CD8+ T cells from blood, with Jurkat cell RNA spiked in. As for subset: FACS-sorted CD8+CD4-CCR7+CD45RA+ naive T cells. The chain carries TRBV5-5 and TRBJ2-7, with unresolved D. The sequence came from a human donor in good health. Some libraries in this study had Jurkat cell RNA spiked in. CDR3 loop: CASSLVGRLGEQYF. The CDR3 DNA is TGTGCCAGCAGCTTGGTTGGCAGGTTAGGAGAGCAGTACTTC.